The present T cell receptor (beta chain) was sequenced within a study of blood T cell repertoires in COVID-19 (dated by TCRdb to about 2020). For the study in its entirety: Samples from collaborators originated in the United States, Italy and Spain and spanned both the acute and convalescent phases of COVID-19. The prospective study material was composed of cDNA or gDNA derived from T cells, B-cell-depleted T cells, or PBMCs. The dataset comprised deeply sampled blood TCRbeta repertoires from subjects exposed to, actively infected with, or recovered from COVID-19. A freely available public database, intended as a resource for researchers studying the immune response to SARS-CoV-2, is where the repertoires were released. The samples were drawn from the first 160 participants of the ongoing ImmuneRACE study and from over a thousand subjects provided by 6 global collaborators. The sample metadata nearly always contained a de-identified subject ID, COVID-19 status, age in years and sex. Where available, HLA class I and class II types were taken from metadata supplied by the sample provider and were not determined by assay-based typing. The investigation overall reported the following: How much clinical and demographic metadata was included differed by source and by participant, and the metadata was provided uncurated.

The immunoSEQ Assay, a bias-controlled multiplex PCR, was used to amplify TCRbeta CDR3 regions from genomic DNA. Processing in the source paper ran as follows. Within the assay, amplification of reference gene primers was used to estimate how many nucleated cells each sample contained. To quantify the absolute abundance of each unique TCRbeta CDR3 rearrangement, sequence reads were collapsed and filtered. Productive Simpson clonality was computed per sample as the square root of Simpson's diversity index over productive rearrangements. TCRdb took over this immuneACCESS table, retaining in-frame rearrangements with V and J assigned. Such tables are incomplete; in checked studies, under half of the missing clones stem from an unresolved V gene, and the remainder is unexplained. The DNA gave D and trimming, while V, J and clone size come from that table. This sample gives around 370,000 clones in total; around 89% of them show up just once. The ten top clones hold about 7% of the sample.

This clone was counted between two and nine times. What antigen it recognizes has not been identified. Within one base of it there is no much larger clone, and no base qualities were kept. Collaborating institutions collected whole blood in K2EDTA tubes following their own protocols. Collaborator samples were shipped for TCRbeta analysis as frozen whole blood, isolated PBMCs, or DNA extracted from either sample type. The CDR3 numbers 15 residues from cysteine through phenylalanine. Solely the CDR3 DNA is kept, with 45 bases framed from the first base. Compared with germline, V lacks 0 bases and J lacks 6 bases; bases without a gene match: 5. Reading the germline V gene gives CDR1 SGDLS and CDR2 YYNGEE.

This TCR was recovered from a man aged 18-30 years with active or convalescent COVID-19. The V and J genes are TRBV9 and TRBJ1-3; TRBD1 lines up with 8 middle nucleotides. Sequenced input: peripheral blood. This receptor carries the CDR3 CASSVDGQGTNTIYF. The DNA sequence reads TGTGCCAGCAGCGTAGATGGACAGGGTACAAACACCATATATTTT.